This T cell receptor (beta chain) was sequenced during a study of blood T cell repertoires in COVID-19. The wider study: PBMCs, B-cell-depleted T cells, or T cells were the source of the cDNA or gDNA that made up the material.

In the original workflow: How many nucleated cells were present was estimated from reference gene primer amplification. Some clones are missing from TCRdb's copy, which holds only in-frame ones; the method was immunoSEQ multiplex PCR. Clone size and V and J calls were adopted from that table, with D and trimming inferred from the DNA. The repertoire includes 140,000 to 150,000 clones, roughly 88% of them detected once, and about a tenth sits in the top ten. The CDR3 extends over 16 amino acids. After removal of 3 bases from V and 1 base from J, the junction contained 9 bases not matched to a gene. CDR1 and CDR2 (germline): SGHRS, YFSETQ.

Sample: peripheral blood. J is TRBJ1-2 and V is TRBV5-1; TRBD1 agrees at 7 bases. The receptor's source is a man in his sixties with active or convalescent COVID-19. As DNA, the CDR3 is TGCGCCAGCAGCTCTAGCCGGGACAGAAATAACTATGGCTACACCTTC. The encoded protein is CASSSSRDRNNYGYTF.